The 14 T cell receptor beta chains in this list originate from one sample, sequenced in a study of blood T cell repertoires in COVID-19. Repertoires were generated with immunoSEQ multiplex PCR, while TCRdb's copy carries only in-frame clones and drops some. In the table there are about 64,000 clones, roughly 76% of which are singletons. The sequenced sample was peripheral blood. The receptor source for this set is a human donor in a cohort sampled during active COVID-19.

This clone appeared a single time. This chain uses TRBV7-2 with TRBJ2-5; 7 bases map to TRBD1. Trimming took 6 bases from V and 2 from J; bases not matched to a gene: 3. The CDR3 length is 13 residues. From germline, CDR1 is SGHTA and CDR2 FQGNSA. DNA for the CDR3: TGTGCCAGCAGAGGGACAGCTCAAGAGACCCAGTACTTC. Translated, it gives CASRGTAQETQYF.

The chain joins TRBV30 to TRBJ2-7, with TRBD1 matching 7 bases. Trimming at V came to 0 bases and at J to 5 bases, leaving 4 bases not matched to a gene. The CDR3 runs to 13 residues. CDR1 is GTSNPN and CDR2 is SVGIG in the germline V gene (reference sequence). DNA of the CDR3: TGTGCCTGGAGTGTTGGGACAGCCCACGAGCAGTACTTC. Encoded protein: CAWSVGTAHEQYF.

The V and J genes are TRBV7-2 and TRBJ2-3; 9 bases align to TRBD2. The length of the CDR3 is 13 residues. V dropped 1 base and J dropped 13; count of bases not matched to a gene: 6. The germline CDR1 and CDR2 sequences are SGHTA and FQGNSA. The CDR3 protein is CASSLVISGGKYF. The CDR3 DNA follows: TGTGCCAGCAGCTTAGTTATCAGCGGGGGGAAGTATTTT.

The chain employs TRBV28 and TRBJ2-3; tentatively, D is TRBD1 (6 bases). Per germline, CDR1 MDHEN and CDR2 SYDVKM. This CDR3 comprises 15 residues. The germline V and J ends were trimmed by 6 bases and 2 bases, with 15 bases remaining between them. The CDR3 DNA is TGTGCCAGCAGCAAGGCAGGGGCGATCACAGATACGCAGTATTTT. Translated: CASSKAGAITDTQYF.

The chain links TRBV28 to TRBJ1-1, with 8 bases that match TRBD1. Germline values: CDR1 MDHEN, CDR2 SYDVKM. CDR3 size: 16 residues. Losses at the gene ends were 6 bases for V and 0 bases for J; bases not matched to a gene: 9. The CDR3 DNA reads as TGTGCCAGCAGGCCAGGGGGACAGGCAATGAACACTGAAGCTTTCTTT. Translating gives CASRPGGQAMNTEAFF.

The rearrangement joins TRBV9 to TRBJ2-5; maybe TRBD2 (6 bases). Trimming removed 3 bases at V and 4 bases at J, with 16 bases between. The CDR3 totals 15 residues. Germline CDR1 reads SGDLS; CDR2 reads YYNGEE. This chain's CDR3 is CASSEGPGLGETQYF. The CDR3 DNA reads TGTGCCAGCAGCGAGGGACCGGGACTCGGAGAGACCCAGTACTTC.

This clone has more than one count but fewer than ten. The rearrangement uses TRBV2 and TRBJ1-1; D uncertain. Trimming cost V 4 bases and J 2 bases, with 8 bases left between them. Germline V CDR1 and CDR2: SNHLY, FYNNEI. The CDR3 consists of 13 residues. DNA for the CDR3: TGTGCCAGCAGTGTTAGACAAAACACTGAAGCTTTCTTT. Amino acids: CASSVRQNTEAFF.

This clone was seen once. The chain's CDR3 is CASSLENRESYGYTF. The DNA of the CDR3 is TGTGCCAGCAGCTTAGAAAACAGGGAATCCTATGGCTACACCTTC. V gene TRBV7-2 combines with J gene TRBJ1-2; TRBD1 might be the D (6 bases). Trimming removed 1 base at V and 4 bases at J, with 13 bases between. Per germline, CDR1 SGHTA and CDR2 FQGNSA. The CDR3 length is 15 residues.

V and J are TRBV6-5 and TRBJ1-5, with 9 bases that match TRBD1. The germline gives CDR1 MNHEY, CDR2 SVGAGI. This CDR3 spans 13 amino acids. V lost 7 bases and J lost 6; bases outside the gene matches: 4. The CDR3 spells CASKQGARQPQHF. The CDR3 coding sequence is TGTGCCAGCAAACAGGGGGCCCGTCAGCCCCAGCATTTT.

The chain combines TRBV25-1 with TRBJ1-1; 8 nucleotides agree with TRBD1. Germline-derived CDR1 and CDR2 are MGHDK and SYGVNS. J lost 1 base, V lost 4 bases, and 5 bases had no gene match. CDR3 size: 15 residues. The chain's CDR3 is CASSGGQARNTEAFF. The CDR3 DNA follows: TGTGCCAGCAGTGGGGGACAGGCGCGGAACACTGAAGCTTTCTTT.

This sequence joins TRBV19 and TRBJ2-1; D not resolved. The germline CDR1 and CDR2 sequences are LNHDA and SQIVND (reference sequence). This CDR3 comprises 15 residues. V was cut by 0 bases and J by 5 bases, with 11 bases left in between. Here the CDR3 DNA reads TGTGCCAGTAGTATAGATCATCGCCCTAACAATGAGCAGTTCTTC. It translates to CASSIDHRPNNEQFF.

The chain couples TRBV5-1 to TRBJ2-4; D is ambiguous. V lost 0 bases, J lost 5 bases, and 9 bases lay in between. The CDR3 length is 14 residues. Germline V gene sequence: CDR1 SGHRS, CDR2 YFSETQ. The CDR3 bases are TGCGCCAGCAGCTTGGGGCAGGTGGAAAACATTCAGTACTTC. Translated: CASSLGQVENIQYF.

The J gene is TRBJ1-3, the V gene TRBV7-2; 10 bases match TRBD1. The germline CDR1 and CDR2 sequences are SGHTA and FQGNSA. V was pared by 5 bases and J by 4 bases, with 14 bases of the junction left unmatched. The CDR3 is 18 amino acids. CDR3 coding DNA: TGTGCCAGCAGCCGGGCCGGGGACAGGGGCGGGGTCGGAAACACCATATATTTT. This gives the protein CASSRAGDRGGVGNTIYF. Full variable domain (remainder filled in from reference TRBV7-2 and TRBJ1-3): GAGVSQSPSNKVTEKGKDVELRCDPISGHTALYWYRQSLGQGLEFLIYFQGNSAPDKSGLPSDRFSAERTGGSVSTLTIQRTQQEDSAVYLCASSRAGDRGGVGNTIYFGEGSWLTVV.

The chain links TRBV6-5 to TRBJ2-7, with 9 bases matching TRBD1. There are 14 residues in the CDR3. The V and J ends lost 8 bases and 1 base, in that order; junction bases with no gene match: 6. The germline CDR1 and CDR2 sequences are MNHEY and SVGAGI. The CDR3 here is CASHRDRVSYEQYF. CDR3 DNA sequence: TGTGCCAGCCACCGGGACAGGGTATCCTACGAGCAGTACTTC.